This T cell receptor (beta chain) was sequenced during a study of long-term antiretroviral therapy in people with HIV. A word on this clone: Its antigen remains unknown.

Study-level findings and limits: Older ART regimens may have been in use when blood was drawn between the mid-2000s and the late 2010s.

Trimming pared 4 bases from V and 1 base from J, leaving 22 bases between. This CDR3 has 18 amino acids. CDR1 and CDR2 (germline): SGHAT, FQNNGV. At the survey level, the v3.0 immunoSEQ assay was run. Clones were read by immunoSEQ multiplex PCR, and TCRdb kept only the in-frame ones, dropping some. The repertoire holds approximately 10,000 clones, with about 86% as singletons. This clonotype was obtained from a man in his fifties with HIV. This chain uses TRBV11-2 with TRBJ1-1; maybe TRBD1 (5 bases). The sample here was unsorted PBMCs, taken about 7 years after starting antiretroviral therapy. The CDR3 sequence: CASSSSLSITGTNTEAFF. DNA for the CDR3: TGTGCCAGCAGCTCCTCACTGTCCATCACGGGGACGAACACTGAAGCTTTCTTT.